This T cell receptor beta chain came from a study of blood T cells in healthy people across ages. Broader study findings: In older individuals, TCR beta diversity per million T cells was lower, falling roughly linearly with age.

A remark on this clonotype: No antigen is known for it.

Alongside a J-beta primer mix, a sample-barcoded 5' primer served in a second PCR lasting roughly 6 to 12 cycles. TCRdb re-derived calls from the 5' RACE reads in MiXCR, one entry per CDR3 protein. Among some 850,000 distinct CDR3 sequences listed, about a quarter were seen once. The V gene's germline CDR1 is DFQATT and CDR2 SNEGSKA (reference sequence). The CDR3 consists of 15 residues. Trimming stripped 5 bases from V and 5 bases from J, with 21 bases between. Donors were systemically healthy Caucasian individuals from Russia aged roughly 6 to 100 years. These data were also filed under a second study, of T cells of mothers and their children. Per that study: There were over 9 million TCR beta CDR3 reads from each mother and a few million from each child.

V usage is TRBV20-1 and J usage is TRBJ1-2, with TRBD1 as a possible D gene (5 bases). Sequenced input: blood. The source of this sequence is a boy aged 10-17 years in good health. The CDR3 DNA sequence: TGCAGTGCTTCCACCCCGGGGCAGCCTCCTTATGGCTACACCTTC. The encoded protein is CSASTPGQPPYGYTF.